This TCR beta chain was identified in a study of blood T cell repertoires in COVID-19. Study context: Samples taken during acute and convalescent COVID-19 were collected in the United States, Italy and Spain. T cells, B-cell-depleted T cells, or PBMCs provided the cDNA or gDNA that served as material.

Trimming cost V 4 bases and J 4 bases, with 14 bases left between them. This CDR3 has 14 amino acids. Germline-derived CDR1 and CDR2 are SGHNT and YYREEE (reference sequence). Per the original methods: Quantification of nucleated cells was approximated via reference gene primer amplification. Repertoires were generated with immunoSEQ multiplex PCR, while TCRdb's copy carries only in-frame clones and drops some. V and J calls and clone size follow that table, whereas D and trimming were derived from the DNA. Of 150,000 to 200,000 clones in the sample, around four fifths were seen once. V gene TRBV5-4 combines with J gene TRBJ1-2; D remains ambiguous. The sequence derives from an elderly woman with acute or convalescent COVID-19. The sample was peripheral blood. The CDR3 is CASSPRRSGYGYTF. CDR3 bases: TGTGCCAGCAGCCCCCGGAGATCTGGCTATGGCTACACCTTC. Based on the CDR3 plus reference TRBV5-4 and TRBJ1-2, the full variable domain is ETGVTQSPTHLIKTRGQQVTLRCSSQSGHNTVSWYQQALGQGPQFIFQYYREEENGRGNFPPRFSGLQFPNYSSELNVNALELDDSALYLCASSPRRSGYGYTFGSGTRLTVV.